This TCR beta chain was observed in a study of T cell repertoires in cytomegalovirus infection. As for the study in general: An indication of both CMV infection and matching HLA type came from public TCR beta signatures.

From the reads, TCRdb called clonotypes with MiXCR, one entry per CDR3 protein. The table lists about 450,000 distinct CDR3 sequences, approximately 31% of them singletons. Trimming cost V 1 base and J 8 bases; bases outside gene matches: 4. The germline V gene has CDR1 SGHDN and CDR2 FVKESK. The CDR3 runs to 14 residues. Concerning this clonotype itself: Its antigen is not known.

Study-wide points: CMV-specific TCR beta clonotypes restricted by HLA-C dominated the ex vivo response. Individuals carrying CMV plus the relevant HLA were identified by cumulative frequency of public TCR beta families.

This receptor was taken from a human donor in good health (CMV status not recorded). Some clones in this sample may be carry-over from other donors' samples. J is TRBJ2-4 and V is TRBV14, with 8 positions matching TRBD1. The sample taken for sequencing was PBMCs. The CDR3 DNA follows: TGTGCCAGCAGCCAAGTGGACAGGGTCCACATTCAGTACTTC. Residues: CASSQVDRVHIQYF.